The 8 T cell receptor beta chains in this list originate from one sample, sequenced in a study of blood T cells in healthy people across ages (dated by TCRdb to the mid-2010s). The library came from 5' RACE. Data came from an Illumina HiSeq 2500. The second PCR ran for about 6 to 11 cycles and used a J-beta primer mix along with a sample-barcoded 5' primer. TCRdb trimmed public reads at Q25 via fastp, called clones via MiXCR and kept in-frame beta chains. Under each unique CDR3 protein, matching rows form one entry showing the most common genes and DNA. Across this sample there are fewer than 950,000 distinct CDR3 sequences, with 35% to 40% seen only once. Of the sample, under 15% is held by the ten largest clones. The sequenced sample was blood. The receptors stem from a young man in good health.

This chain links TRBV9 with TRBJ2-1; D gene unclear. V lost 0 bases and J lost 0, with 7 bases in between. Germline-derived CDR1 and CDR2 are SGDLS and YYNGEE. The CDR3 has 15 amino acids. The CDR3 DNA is TGTGCCAGCAGCGTAGAGCCCAACTCCTACAATGAGCAGTTCTTC. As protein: CASSVEPNSYNEQFF. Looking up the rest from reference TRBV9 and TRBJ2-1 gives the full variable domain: DSGVTQTPKHLITATGQRVTLRCSPRSGDLSVYWYQQSLDQGLQFLIQYYNGEERAKGNILERFSAQQFPDLHSELNLSSLELGDSALYFCASSVEPNSYNEQFFGPGTRLTVL.

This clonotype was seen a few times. The CDR3 region has the DNA TGTGCCAGCAGCCAAGACGGTGGTGGGATCGACACTGAAGCTTTCTTT. Translated, it gives CASSQDGGGIDTEAFF. The J gene is TRBJ1-1, the V gene TRBV4-2, with D hard to call. This CDR3 has 16 amino acids. CDR1 LGHNA and CDR2 YNFKEQ come from the germline V gene. V was clipped by 0 bases and J by 3 bases, with 14 bases between them.

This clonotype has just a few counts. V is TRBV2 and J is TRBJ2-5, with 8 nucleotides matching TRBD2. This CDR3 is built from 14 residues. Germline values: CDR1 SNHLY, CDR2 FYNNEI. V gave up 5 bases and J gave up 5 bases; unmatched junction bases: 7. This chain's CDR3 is CASSPGTRMETQYF. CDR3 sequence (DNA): TGTGCCAGCAGTCCCGGGACTAGAATGGAGACCCAGTACTTC.

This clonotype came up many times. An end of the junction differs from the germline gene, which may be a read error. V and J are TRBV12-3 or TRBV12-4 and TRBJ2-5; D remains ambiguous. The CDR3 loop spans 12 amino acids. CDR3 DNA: TGCGCCAGCAGCCTCCTAGGGGAGACCCAGTACTTC. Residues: CASSLLGETQYF.

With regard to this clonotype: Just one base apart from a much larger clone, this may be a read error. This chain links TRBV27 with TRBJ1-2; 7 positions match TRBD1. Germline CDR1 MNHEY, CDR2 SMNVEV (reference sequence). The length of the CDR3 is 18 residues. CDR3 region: CASSPQPRDSLAPYGHTF. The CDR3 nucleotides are TGTGCCAGCAGTCCCCAACCCCGGGACAGCCTCGCTCCCTATGGCCACACCTTC.

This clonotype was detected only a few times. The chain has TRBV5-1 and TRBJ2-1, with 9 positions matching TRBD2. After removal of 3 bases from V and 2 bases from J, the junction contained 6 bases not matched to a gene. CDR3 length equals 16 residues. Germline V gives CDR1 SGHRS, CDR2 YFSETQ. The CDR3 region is CASSSKLAGAYNEQFF. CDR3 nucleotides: TGCGCCAGCAGCTCCAAATTAGCGGGGGCCTACAATGAGCAGTTCTTC.

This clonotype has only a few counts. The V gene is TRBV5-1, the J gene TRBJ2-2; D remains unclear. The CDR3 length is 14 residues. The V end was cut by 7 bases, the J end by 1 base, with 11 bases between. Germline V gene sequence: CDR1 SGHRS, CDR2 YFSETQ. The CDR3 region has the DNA TGCGCCAGCGGTAAGAGACAGAACACCGGGGAGCTGTTTTTT. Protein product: CASGKRQNTGELFF.

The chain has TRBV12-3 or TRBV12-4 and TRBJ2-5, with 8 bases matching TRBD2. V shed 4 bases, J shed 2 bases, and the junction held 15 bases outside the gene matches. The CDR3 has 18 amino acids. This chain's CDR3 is CASSSSNATSGAQETQYF. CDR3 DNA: TGTGCCAGCAGTTCCTCAAACGCTACTAGCGGCGCTCAAGAGACCCAGTACTTC.